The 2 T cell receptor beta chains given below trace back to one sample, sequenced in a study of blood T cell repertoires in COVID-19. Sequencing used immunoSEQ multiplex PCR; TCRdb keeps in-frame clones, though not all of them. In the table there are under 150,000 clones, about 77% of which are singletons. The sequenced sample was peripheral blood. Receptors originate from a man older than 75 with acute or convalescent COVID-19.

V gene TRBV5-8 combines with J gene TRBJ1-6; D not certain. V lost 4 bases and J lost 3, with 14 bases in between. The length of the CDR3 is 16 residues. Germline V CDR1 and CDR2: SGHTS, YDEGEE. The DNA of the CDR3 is TGTGCCAGCAGCCAGGCAGGAAAATTCTATAATTCACCCCTCCACTTT. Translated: CASSQAGKFYNSPLHF.

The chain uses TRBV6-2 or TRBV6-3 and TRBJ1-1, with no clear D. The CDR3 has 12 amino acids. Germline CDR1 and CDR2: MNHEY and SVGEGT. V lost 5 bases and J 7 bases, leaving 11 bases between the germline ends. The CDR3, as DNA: TGTGCCAGCAGTGAGACCAGGTTTGAAGCTTTCTTT. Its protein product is CASSETRFEAFF.